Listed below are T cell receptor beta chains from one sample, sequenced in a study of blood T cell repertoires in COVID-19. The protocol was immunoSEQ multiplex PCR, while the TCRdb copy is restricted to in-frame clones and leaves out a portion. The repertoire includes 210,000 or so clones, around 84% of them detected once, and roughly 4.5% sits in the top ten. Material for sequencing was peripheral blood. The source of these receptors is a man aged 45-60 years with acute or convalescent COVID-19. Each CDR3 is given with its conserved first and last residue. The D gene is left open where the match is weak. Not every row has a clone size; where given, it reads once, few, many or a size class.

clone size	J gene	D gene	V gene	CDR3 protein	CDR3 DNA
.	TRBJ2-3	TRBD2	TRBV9	CASSGTERGTYTDTQYF	TGTGCCAGCAGTGGGACGGAGCGGGGGACTTACACAGATACGCAGTATTTT
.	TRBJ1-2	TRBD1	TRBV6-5	CASRQTGRLNGYTF	TGTGCCAGCAGACAGACAGGGCGTTTGAACGGCTACACCTTC
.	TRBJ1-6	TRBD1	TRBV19	CASSMSLTGIDSPLHF	TGTGCCAGTAGTATGTCCTTGACAGGGATCGATTCACCCCTCCACTTT
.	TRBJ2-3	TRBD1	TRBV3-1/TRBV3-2	CASSPRTGGTDTQYF	TGTGCCAGCAGCCCCAGGACAGGGGGCACAGATACGCAGTATTTT
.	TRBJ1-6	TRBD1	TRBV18	CASSGGTGINSPLHF	TGTGCCAGCTCAGGGGGGACAGGGATTAATTCACCCCTCCACTTT
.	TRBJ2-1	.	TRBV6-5	CASSYYQGRYNEQFF	TGTGCCAGCAGTTACTACCAGGGCCGATACAATGAGCAGTTCTTC
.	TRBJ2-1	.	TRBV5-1	CASSLVGTYNEQFF	TGCGCCAGCAGCTTGGTGGGCACCTACAATGAGCAGTTCTTC
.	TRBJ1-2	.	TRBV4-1	CASSHGNRPGYTF	TGCGCCAGCAGCCACGGTAACAGGCCAGGCTACACCTTC
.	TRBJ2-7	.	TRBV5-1	CASSLGRAKYEQYF	TGCGCCAGCAGCTTGGGGAGAGCAAAGTACGAGCAGTACTTC
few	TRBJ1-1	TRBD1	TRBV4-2	CASSPGTGYRTEAFF	TGTGCCAGCAGCCCCGGGACAGGTTACAGGACTGAAGCTTTCTTT
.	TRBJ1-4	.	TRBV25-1	CASSGSRGVEKLFF	TGTGCCAGCAGTGGTTCTCGGGGGGTGGAAAAACTGTTTTTT
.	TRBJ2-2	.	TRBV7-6	CASSLQGTNTGELFF	TGTGCCAGCAGCCTACAGGGTACGAACACCGGGGAGCTGTTTTTT
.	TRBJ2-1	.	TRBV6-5	CASSYSAGAFFNEQFF	TGTGCCAGCAGTTACTCGGCGGGGGCCTTCTTCAATGAGCAGTTCTTC
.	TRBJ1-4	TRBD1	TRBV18	CASSPSEGGRGEKLFF	TGTGCCAGCTCACCGTCGGAAGGGGGCAGAGGTGAAAAACTGTTTTTT
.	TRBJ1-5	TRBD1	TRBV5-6	CASSFKTGLNQPQHF	TGTGCCAGCAGCTTTAAGACAGGGCTGAATCAGCCCCAGCATTTT
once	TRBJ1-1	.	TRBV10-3	CAISEWGTPNTEAFF	TGTGCCATCAGTGAGTGGGGGACACCGAACACTGAAGCTTTCTTT
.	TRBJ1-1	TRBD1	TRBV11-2	CASSFAGQANTEAFF	TGTGCCAGCAGCTTCGCCGGACAGGCTAACACTGAAGCTTTCTTT
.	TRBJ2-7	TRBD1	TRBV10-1	CASSPGQVQREQYF	TGCGCCAGCAGCCCAGGACAGGTACAGAGGGAGCAGTACTTC
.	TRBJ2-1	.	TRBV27	CASSSRGPYNEQFF	TGTGCCAGCAGTTCCAGGGGCCCCTACAATGAGCAGTTCTTC
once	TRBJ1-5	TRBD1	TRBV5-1	CASSWTGGSNQPQHF	TGCGCCAGCAGCTGGACAGGGGGTAGCAATCAGCCCCAGCATTTT
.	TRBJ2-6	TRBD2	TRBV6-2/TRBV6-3	CASSYFLAGGLGANVLTF	TGTGCCAGCAGTTACTTCTTAGCGGGGGGGCTTGGGGCCAACGTCCTGACTTTC
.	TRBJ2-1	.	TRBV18	CASSPRDNEQFF	TGTGCCAGCTCACCAAGAGACAATGAGCAGTTCTTC
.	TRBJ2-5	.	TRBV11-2	CASSTRVRERETQYF	TGTGCCAGCAGCACCCGGGTTCGGGAGAGAGAGACCCAGTACTTC
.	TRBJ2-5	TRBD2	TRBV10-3	CAISTSGGGETQYF	TGTGCCATCAGTACTAGCGGGGGCGGGGAGACCCAGTACTTC
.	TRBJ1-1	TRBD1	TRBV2	CASSIDRGNKNTEAFF	TGTGCCAGCAGCATTGACAGGGGAAATAAGAACACTGAAGCTTTCTTT
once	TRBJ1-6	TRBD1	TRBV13	CASSPRTGVVSPLHF	TGTGCCAGCAGCCCCCGGACAGGGGTGGTTTCACCCCTCCACTTT
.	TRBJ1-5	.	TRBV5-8	CASSETGNNQPQHF	TGTGCCAGCAGCGAGACAGGTAACAATCAGCCCCAGCATTTT
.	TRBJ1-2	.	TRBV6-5	CASQAGRNYGYTF	TGTGCCTCCCAGGCGGGAAGGAACTATGGCTACACCTTC
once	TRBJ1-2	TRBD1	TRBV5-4	CASSWQGAPRGGYTF	TGTGCCAGCAGCTGGCAGGGGGCCCCCCGGGGAGGCTACACCTTC
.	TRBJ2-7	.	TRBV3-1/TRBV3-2	CASSPPPTGEYEQYF	TGTGCCAGCAGCCCGCCCCCGACAGGAGAATACGAGCAGTACTTC
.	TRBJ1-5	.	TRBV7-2	CASSAQNQPQHF	TGTGCCAGCAGCGCACAGAATCAGCCCCAGCATTTT
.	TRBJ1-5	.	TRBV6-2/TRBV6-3	CASSYSQGLGVYSNQPQHF	TGTGCCAGCAGTTACTCGCAGGGCCTAGGGGTTTATAGCAATCAGCCCCAGCATTTT
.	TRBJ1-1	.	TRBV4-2	CASSQEGVRNTEAFF	TGTGCCAGCAGCCAAGAGGGAGTGCGGAACACTGAAGCTTTCTTT
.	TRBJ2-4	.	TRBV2	CASSENGLAKNIQYF	TGTGCCAGCAGTGAAAACGGGTTGGCCAAAAACATTCAGTACTTC
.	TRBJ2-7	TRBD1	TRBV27	CASSTLTGQGRNEQYF	TGTGCCAGCAGTACCCTCACTGGACAGGGGCGCAACGAGCAGTACTTC
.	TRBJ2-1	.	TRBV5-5	CASSLGTQGFGNEQFF	TGTGCCAGCAGCTTGGGTACCCAGGGTTTCGGAAATGAGCAGTTCTTC
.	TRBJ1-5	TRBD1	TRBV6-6	CASNPTGRNQPQHF	TGTGCCAGCAACCCGACAGGGCGCAATCAGCCCCAGCATTTT
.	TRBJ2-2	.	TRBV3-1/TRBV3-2	CASLGGARTGELFF	TGTGCCAGCCTCGGCGGGGCGCGTACCGGGGAGCTGTTTTTT
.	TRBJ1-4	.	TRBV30	CAWSVWPGGEKLFF	TGTGCCTGGAGTGTGTGGCCCGGGGGGGAAAAACTGTTTTTT
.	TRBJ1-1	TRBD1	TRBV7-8	CASSPQTGVNTEAFF	TGTGCCAGCAGCCCCCAGACAGGGGTTAACACTGAAGCTTTCTTT
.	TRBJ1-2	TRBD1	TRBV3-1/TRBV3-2	CASSQDELRGGYTF	TGTGCCAGCAGCCAAGATGAGCTCAGGGGGGGCTACACCTTC
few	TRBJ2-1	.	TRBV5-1	CASSLGQEYNEQFF	TGCGCCAGCAGCTTGGGACAGGAGTACAATGAGCAGTTCTTC
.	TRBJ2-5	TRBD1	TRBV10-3	CAISVGTPRQGETQYF	TGTGCCATCAGCGTCGGGACCCCCAGACAGGGGGAGACCCAGTACTTC
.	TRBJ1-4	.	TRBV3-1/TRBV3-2	CASSQGDFRTNEKLFF	TGTGCCAGCAGCCAAGGGGACTTCAGGACTAATGAAAAACTGTTTTTT
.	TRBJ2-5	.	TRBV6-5	CASGEPGWETQYF	TGTGCCAGCGGGGAGCCGGGATGGGAGACCCAGTACTTC
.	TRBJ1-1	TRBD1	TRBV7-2	CASSWKGQGYVEAFF	TGTGCCAGCAGCTGGAAGGGACAGGGTTATGTTGAAGCTTTCTTT
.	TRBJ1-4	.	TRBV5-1	CASSLNRGEKLFF	TGCGCCAGCAGCTTGAATCGAGGGGAAAAACTGTTTTTT
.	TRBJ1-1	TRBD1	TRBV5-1	CASKQWAGGSVNTEAFF	TGCGCCAGCAAACAATGGGCAGGGGGCTCGGTGAACACTGAAGCTTTCTTT
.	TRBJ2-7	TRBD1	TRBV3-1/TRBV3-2	CASSGGQGTEQYF	TGTGCCAGCAGCGGGGGACAGGGAACCGAGCAGTACTTC
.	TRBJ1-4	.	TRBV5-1	CASSLAGVGEKLFF	TGCGCCAGCAGCTTGGCCGGGGTTGGCGAAAAACTGTTTTTT
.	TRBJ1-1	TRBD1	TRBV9	CASSSKDRGRTEAFF	TGTGCCAGCAGCTCCAAGGACAGGGGGCGGACTGAAGCTTTCTTT
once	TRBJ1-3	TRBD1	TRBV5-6	CASSSTLDRDGNTIYF	TGTGCCAGCAGCTCGACCCTGGACAGGGACGGAAACACCATATATTTT
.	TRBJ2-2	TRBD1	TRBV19	CASSSPGQPNTGELFF	TGTGCCAGTAGTAGCCCGGGACAGCCGAACACCGGGGAGCTGTTTTTT
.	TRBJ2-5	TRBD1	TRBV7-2	CASRQTGLPQETQYF	TGTGCCAGCAGACAGACAGGGCTTCCACAAGAGACCCAGTACTTC